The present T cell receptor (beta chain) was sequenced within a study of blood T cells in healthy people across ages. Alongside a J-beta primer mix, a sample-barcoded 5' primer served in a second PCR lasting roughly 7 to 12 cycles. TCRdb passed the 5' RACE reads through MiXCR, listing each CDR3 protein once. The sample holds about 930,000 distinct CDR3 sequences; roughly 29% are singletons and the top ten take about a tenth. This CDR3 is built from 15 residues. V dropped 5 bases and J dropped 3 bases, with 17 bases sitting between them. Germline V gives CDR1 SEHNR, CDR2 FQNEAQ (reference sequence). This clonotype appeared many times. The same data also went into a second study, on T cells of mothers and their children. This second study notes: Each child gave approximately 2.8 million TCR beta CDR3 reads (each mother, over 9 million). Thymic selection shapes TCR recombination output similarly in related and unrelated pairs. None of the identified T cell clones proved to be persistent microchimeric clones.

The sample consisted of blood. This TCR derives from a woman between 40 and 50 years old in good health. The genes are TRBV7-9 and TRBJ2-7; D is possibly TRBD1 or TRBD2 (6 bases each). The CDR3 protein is CASSHGGGGDYEQYF. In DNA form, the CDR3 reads TGTGCCAGCAGCCATGGGGGCGGAGGGGACTACGAGCAGTACTTC.